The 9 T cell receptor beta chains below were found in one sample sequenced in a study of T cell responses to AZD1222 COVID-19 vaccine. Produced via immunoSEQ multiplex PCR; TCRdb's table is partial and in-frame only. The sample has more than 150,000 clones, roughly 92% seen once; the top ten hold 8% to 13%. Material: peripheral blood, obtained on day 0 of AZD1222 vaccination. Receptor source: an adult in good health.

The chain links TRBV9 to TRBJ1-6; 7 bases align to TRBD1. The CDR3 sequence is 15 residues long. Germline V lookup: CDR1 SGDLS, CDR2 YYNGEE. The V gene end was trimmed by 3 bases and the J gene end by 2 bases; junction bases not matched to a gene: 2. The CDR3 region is CASSGGTAYNSPLHF. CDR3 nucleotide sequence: TGTGCCAGCAGCGGTGGGACAGCCTATAATTCACCCCTCCACTTT.

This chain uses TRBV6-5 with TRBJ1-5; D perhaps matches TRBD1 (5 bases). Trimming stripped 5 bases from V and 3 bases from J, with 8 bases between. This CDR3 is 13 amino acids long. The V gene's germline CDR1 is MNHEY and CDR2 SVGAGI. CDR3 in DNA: TGTGCCAGCAGTCGACAGCCCAATCAGCCCCAGCATTTT. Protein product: CASSRQPNQPQHF.

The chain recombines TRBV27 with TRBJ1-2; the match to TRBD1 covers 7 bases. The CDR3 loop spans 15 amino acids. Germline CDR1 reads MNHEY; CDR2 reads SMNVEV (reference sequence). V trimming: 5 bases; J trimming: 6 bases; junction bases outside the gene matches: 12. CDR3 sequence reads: CASSPTLDRDHGYTF. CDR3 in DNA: TGTGCCAGCAGTCCGACACTCGACAGGGACCATGGCTACACCTTC.

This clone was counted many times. CDR3 bases: TGTGCCAGCAGTTTTTCAGGGAGTACTGAAGCTTTCTTT. Translated: CASSFSGSTEAFF. This rearrangement joins TRBV12-3 or TRBV12-4 to TRBJ1-1; TRBD1 is a possible D gene (5 bases). This CDR3 is built from 13 residues. The V end was cut by 3 bases, the J end by 5 bases, with 10 bases between.

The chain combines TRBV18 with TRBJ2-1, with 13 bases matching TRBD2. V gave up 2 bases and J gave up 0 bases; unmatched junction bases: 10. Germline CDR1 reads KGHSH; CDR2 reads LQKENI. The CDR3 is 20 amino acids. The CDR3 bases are TGTGCCAGCTCACCATTACGACTAGCGGGGGGTCTGAGCTCCTACAATGAGCAGTTCTTC. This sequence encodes CASSPLRLAGGLSSYNEQFF. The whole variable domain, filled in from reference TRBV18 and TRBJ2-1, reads NAGVMQNPRHLVRRRGQEARLRCSPMKGHSHVYWYRQLPEEGLKFMVYLQKENIIDESGMPKERFSAEFPKEGPSILRIQQVVRGDSAAYFCASSPLRLAGGLSSYNEQFFGPGTRLTVL.

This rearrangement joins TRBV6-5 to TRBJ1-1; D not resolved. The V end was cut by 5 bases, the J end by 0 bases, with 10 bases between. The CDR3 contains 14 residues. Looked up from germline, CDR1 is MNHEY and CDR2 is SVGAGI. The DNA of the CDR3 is TGTGCCAGCAGTCTTAACCTTTTGAACACTGAAGCTTTCTTT. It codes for CASSLNLLNTEAFF.

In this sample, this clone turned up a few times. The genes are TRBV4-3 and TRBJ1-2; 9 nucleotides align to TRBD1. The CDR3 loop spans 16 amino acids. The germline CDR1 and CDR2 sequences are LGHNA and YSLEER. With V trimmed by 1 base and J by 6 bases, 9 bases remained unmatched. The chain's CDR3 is CASSQASGQGSHGYTF. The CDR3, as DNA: TGCGCCAGCAGCCAAGCCTCCGGACAGGGGAGTCATGGCTACACCTTC.

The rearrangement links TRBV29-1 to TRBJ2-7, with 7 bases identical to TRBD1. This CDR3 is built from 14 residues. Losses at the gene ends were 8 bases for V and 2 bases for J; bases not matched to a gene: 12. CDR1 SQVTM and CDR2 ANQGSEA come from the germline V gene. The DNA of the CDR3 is TGCAGCTTTTGCCCGGGACAGTCGACCTACGAGCAGTACTTC. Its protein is CSFCPGQSTYEQYF.

In nucleotides, the CDR3 is TGTGCCACCAGCAGTGGTGGGCCCCAGCATTTT. Amino acid sequence: CATSSGGPQHF. The chain is built from TRBV15 and TRBJ1-5; no definite D call. CDR1 is LNHNV and CDR2 is YYDKDF in the germline V gene (reference sequence). Trimming took 3 bases from V and 9 from J, leaving 6 bases between them. There are 11 residues in the CDR3.